The rows below give T cell receptor beta chains drawn from one sample of a study of blood T cell repertoires in COVID-19. Sequencing used immunoSEQ multiplex PCR; TCRdb keeps in-frame clones, though not all of them. This sample carries 90,000 or so clones, around 86% of them seen once, and the ten largest clones take under 1.2%. The specimen was peripheral blood. All receptors come from a human donor in a cohort sampled during active COVID-19. The CDR3 runs from the conserved cysteine through the conserved F or W. The D gene is left open where the match is weak. Only some rows state a clone size, as once, few, many or a class for expanded clones.

TRBJ2-7 TRBV2 once - TGTGCCAGCAGTGAGAGAGGAACAACCTACGAGCAGTACTTC CASSERGTTYEQYF
TRBJ1-1 TRBV7-3 - - TGTGCCAGCAGCTTACAGGGGAACACTGAAGCTTTCTTT CASSLQGNTEAFF
TRBJ2-1 TRBV27 - TRBD2 TGTGCCAGCAGTTCCCGACTAGCGGGAGCCCATGAGCAGTTCTTC CASSSRLAGAHEQFF
TRBJ2-1 TRBV11-3 - TRBD2 TGTGCCAGCAGCTTGGCCGGGACTACCTCCTACAATGAGCAGTTCTTC CASSLAGTTSYNEQFF
TRBJ2-2 TRBV7-9 - - TGTGCCACCCAAGGGTCGCCGGGACAGAACACCGGGGAGCTGTTTTTT CATQGSPGQNTGELFF
TRBJ2-1 TRBV25-1 - TRBD2 TGTGCCAGCAGTGAAACTAGCGGGAGGGCGAGCTCCTACAATGAGCAGTTCTTC CASSETSGRASSYNEQFF
TRBJ2-5 TRBV3-1/TRBV3-2 - - TGTGCCAGCAGCACCGAAGGGGTACAAGAGACCCAGTACTTC CASSTEGVQETQYF
TRBJ2-6 TRBV28 - - TGTGCCAGCAGTTTCAGGGGCTCTGGGGCCAACGTCCTGACTTTC CASSFRGSGANVLTF
TRBJ2-1 TRBV7-2 - - TGTGCCAGCAGCGTCCCGGGGTCCAATGAGCAGTTCTTC CASSVPGSNEQFF
TRBJ2-1 TRBV28 - TRBD1 TGTGCCAGCAGGGGACCCGGGACAGCCAATGAGCAGTTCTTC CASRGPGTANEQFF
TRBJ2-7 TRBV4-2 few TRBD1 TGTGCCAGCAGCCAAGATTTTACAGGGGGAAGCTACGAGCAGTACTTC CASSQDFTGGSYEQYF
TRBJ2-7 TRBV29-1 few - TGCAGCGTTGAGGAGGGGAGTAGCTCCTACGAGCAGTACTTC CSVEEGSSSYEQYF
TRBJ2-1 TRBV3-1/TRBV3-2 many TRBD1 TGTGCCAGCAGCCCGTCGACAGGGTCGAGGAATGAGCAGTTCTTC CASSPSTGSRNEQFF
TRBJ2-1 TRBV5-1 - TRBD2 TGCGCCAGCAGCTTGGGACGCGGGAGGGCCGACAATGAGCAGTTCTTC CASSLGRGRADNEQFF
TRBJ2-3 TRBV13 - - TGTGCCAGCAGCTTAGGCGAGGGCATTAGCACAGATACGCAGTATTTT CASSLGEGISTDTQYF
TRBJ1-4 TRBV2 - TRBD1 TGTGCCAGCCACCGGGACAGGGCTCCTAATGAAAAACTGTTTTTT CASHRDRAPNEKLFF
TRBJ2-1 TRBV6-6 - TRBD2 TGTGCCAGCAGTGGGACTAGCGGACGCTCCTACAATGAGCAGTTCTTC CASSGTSGRSYNEQFF
TRBJ1-1 TRBV6-2/TRBV6-3 - - TGTGCCAGCAGTTTCCAGGGTGCGAACACTGAAGCTTTCTTT CASSFQGANTEAFF
TRBJ1-2 TRBV28 - - TGTGCCAGCATGAAGGGAAGGGGCCGATATAACTATGGCTACACCTTC CASMKGRGRYNYGYTF
TRBJ2-5 TRBV3-1/TRBV3-2 - TRBD2 TGTGCCAGCAGCCATCAGCGGGAGAGAGGGGAGACCCAGTACTTC CASSHQRERGETQYF
TRBJ2-7 TRBV10-3 - TRBD2 TGTGCCATTAGCGGACTAGCGGGATCTGGCGAGCAGTACTTC CAISGLAGSGEQYF
TRBJ2-3 TRBV4-1 - TRBD2 TGCGCCAGCAGCTCCACTAGCGGGAGTGCAGATACGCAGTATTTT CASSSTSGSADTQYF
TRBJ2-7 TRBV11-1 - - TGTGCCAGCAGCCCCGAGGGACTCCCCAACTACGAGCAGTACTTC CASSPEGLPNYEQYF
TRBJ1-5 TRBV5-6 - - TGTGCCAGCAGCTTTTCAGGGGATCAGCCCCAGCATTTT CASSFSGDQPQHF
TRBJ2-7 TRBV27 - TRBD2 TGTGCCAGCAGTTTATTACTAGCGGGAGGGAACTACGAGCAGTACTTC CASSLLLAGGNYEQYF
TRBJ1-1 TRBV7-3 - - TGTGCCAGCAGCTTAACGTTTGCAGGGGCCAGGACTGAAGCTTTCTTT CASSLTFAGARTEAFF
TRBJ1-4 TRBV11-2 - TRBD1 TGTGCCAGCAGCTTAGCCCAGGGGGCTGGTGAAAAACTGTTTTTT CASSLAQGAGEKLFF
TRBJ2-1 TRBV6-1 - TRBD2 TGTGCCAGCAGTGAAAACCCTCTAGCGGCCTACAATGAGCAGTTCTTC CASSENPLAAYNEQFF
TRBJ1-1 TRBV28 once TRBD1 TGTGCCAGCAGCCCCCCCGGGACAGTGAACACTGAAGCTTTCTTT CASSPPGTVNTEAFF
TRBJ1-1 TRBV20-1 - TRBD1 TGCAGTGCTAGTGCTCCGGGACAGGGCAACCTGATGAACACTGAAGCTTTCTTT CSASAPGQGNLMNTEAFF
TRBJ1-2 TRBV18 - TRBD1 TGTGCCAGCTCATCGATCGGGACAGAGGGAGCTAACTATGGCTACACCTTC CASSSIGTEGANYGYTF
TRBJ2-7 TRBV27 - - TGTGCCAGCACCCTAATCGCCCCCGACGGGACCTACGAGCAGTACTTC CASTLIAPDGTYEQYF
TRBJ2-7 TRBV19 - - TGTGCCAGTAGTTCCGGAGGGCCCTACGAGCAGTACTTC CASSSGGPYEQYF
TRBJ1-5 TRBV19 - - TGTGCCAGTAGAGAGGCGCGGCAGCCCCAGCATTTT CASREARQPQHF
TRBJ1-2 TRBV5-6 - - TGTGCCAGCAGCTTGGTCACAGGCTATGGCTACACCTTC CASSLVTGYGYTF
TRBJ1-6 TRBV5-4 once - TGTGCCAGCAGCAATTGGGGGGAGAATTCACCCCTCCACTTT CASSNWGENSPLHF
TRBJ2-2 TRBV27 - TRBD2 TGTGCCAGCAGTTTTATCAGCGGGAGGACGAACACCGGGGAGCTGTTTTTT CASSFISGRTNTGELFF
TRBJ2-1 TRBV6-4 - - TGTGCCAGCAGTGACGTGGGCGACTACAATGAGCAGTTCTTC CASSDVGDYNEQFF
TRBJ1-1 TRBV19 few TRBD1 TGTGCCAGTAGCTCTCGACAGGGGGCGAACACTGAAGCTTTCTTT CASSSRQGANTEAFF
TRBJ1-2 TRBV6-4 - - TGTGCCAGCAGTGACTCGAGTGCGGGGGGCTACACCTTC CASSDSSAGGYTF
TRBJ2-4 TRBV18 - TRBD1 TGTGCCAGCTCACAGGGGGCGGCCAAAAACATTCAGTACTTC CASSQGAAKNIQYF
TRBJ2-5 TRBV27 - - TGTGCCAGCAGTTCCGGACAAAGAGAGACCCAGTACTTC CASSSGQRETQYF
TRBJ2-1 TRBV30 - TRBD2 TGTGCCTGGAGGCCCAGACTAGCGGAGAATGAGCAGTTCTTC CAWRPRLAENEQFF
TRBJ2-1 TRBV28 - - TGTGCCATCGGGACTCCCCTAGCTGAGCAGTTCTTC CAIGTPLAEQFF